One sample yielded the 18 T cell receptor beta chains listed below, sequenced in a study of blood T cells in healthy people across ages (dated by TCRdb to between 2015 and 2017). To prepare the library, 5' RACE was applied. Data came from an Illumina HiSeq 2500. A second PCR of about 7 to 12 cycles was run with a J-beta primer mix and a sample-barcoded 5' primer. TCRdb trimmed public reads at Q25 via fastp, called clones via MiXCR and kept in-frame beta chains. Rows merge per CDR3 protein into single entries with the most common DNA and genes. Within this sample are 1.5 million to 2 million distinct CDR3 sequences, with 49% of them counted one time only. 2% to 2.5% of the sample is held by the ten biggest clonotypes. Sequenced material: blood. Every receptor here comes from a woman aged 40 to 50 in good health.

This clonotype came up a few times. The V and J genes are TRBV20-1 and TRBJ1-2, with TRBD1 as a possible D gene (5 bases). The CDR3 contains 12 residues. The V end lost 7 bases, the J end lost 6 bases, and 15 bases lay between the germline ends. Germline V lookup: CDR1 DFQATT, CDR2 SNEGSKA (reference sequence). The CDR3 is CSVNAGVNGYTF. The CDR3 nucleotides are TGCAGTGTTAACGCGGGGGTCAATGGCTACACCTTC.

V usage is TRBV6-5 and J usage is TRBJ2-1; D not resolved. Per germline, CDR1 MNHEY and CDR2 SVGAGI. Trimming removed 2 bases at V and 8 bases at J, with 19 bases between. The length of the CDR3 is 16 residues. The DNA of the CDR3 is TGTGCCAGCAGTTACGATGGGGAATCCGCTACGTATGAGCAGTTCTTC. This codes for CASSYDGESATYEQFF.

The rearrangement joins TRBV20-1 to TRBJ2-1, with D uncertain. The V end was cut by 3 bases, the J end by 0 bases, with 9 bases between. The CDR3 has 14 amino acids. Germline CDR1 and CDR2: DFQATT and SNEGSKA (reference sequence). CDR3 region: CSARTGPSYNEQFF. The CDR3 nucleotides are TGCAGTGCTAGGACGGGTCCCTCCTACAATGAGCAGTTCTTC.

This chain joins TRBV20-1 and TRBJ2-7; 8 bases agree with TRBD1. The CDR3 runs 18 residues. From germline, CDR1 is DFQATT and CDR2 SNEGSKA (reference sequence). The V gene end was trimmed by 1 base and the J gene end by 4 bases; junction bases not matched to a gene: 18. CDR3 amino acids: CSARATPGSGTGSYEQYF. CDR3 in DNA: TGCAGTGCTAGAGCAACCCCCGGATCCGGGACAGGCTCTTACGAGCAGTACTTC.

The V call is TRBV4-1, the J call TRBJ1-5, with a weak D call TRBD1 (6 bases). Looked up from germline, CDR1 is MGHRA and CDR2 is YSYEKL. Trimming shortened V by 3 bases and J by 2 bases, and 11 bases separated the two germline ends. The CDR3 spans 15 residues. CDR3 nucleotides: TGCGCCAGCAGCCACAAGTCAGGGGGCAATCAGCCCCAGCATTTT. Translation gives CASSHKSGGNQPQHF.

The chain couples TRBV6-2 or TRBV6-3 to TRBJ2-1; possible D gene TRBD2, 5 bases. CDR3 size: 14 residues. The germline V gene encodes CDR1 MNHEY and CDR2 SVGEGT. V lost 0 bases, J lost 9 bases, and 12 bases lay in between. The CDR3 spells CASSYSRLRAEQFF. CDR3 sequence (DNA): TGTGCCAGCAGTTACTCAAGACTACGCGCTGAGCAGTTCTTC.

The chain joins TRBV6-2 or TRBV6-3 to TRBJ2-7; tentatively, D is TRBD1 or TRBD2 (5 bases each). Trimming stripped 6 bases from V and 9 bases from J, with 15 bases between. CDR1 is MNHEY, CDR2 SVGEGT, per germline. The length of the CDR3 is 12 residues. The CDR3 region has the DNA TGTGCCAGCAGGATAACAGAGGGGTGGCAGTACTTC. Encoded protein: CASRITEGWQYF.

This clonotype was observed at least ten times. The chain combines TRBV7-8 with TRBJ2-2; weak D call: TRBD2 (5 bases). CDR1 and CDR2 from the germline V gene are SGHVS and FQNEAQ. V was clipped by 5 bases and J by 6 bases, with 13 bases between them. CDR3 size: 14 residues. The CDR3 DNA sequence: TGTGCCAGCAGCCCCCGATCGGGGTCCGGGGAGCTGTTTTTT. Translation: CASSPRSGSGELFF.

The gene calls are TRBV27 and TRBJ2-1, with 7 bases fitting TRBD1. This CDR3 is 12 amino acids long. Germline CDR1 MNHEY, CDR2 SMNVEV (reference sequence). The ends lost 5 bases at V and 9 bases at J; junction bases unmatched: 4. The CDR3 here is CASSKPGGEQFF. CDR3 nucleotides: TGTGCCAGCAGTAAGCCAGGGGGTGAGCAGTTCTTC.

The chain carries TRBV27 and TRBJ2-3; TRBD2 matches at 8 bases. CDR3 length equals 17 residues. V lost 5 bases, J lost 0 bases, and 10 bases stayed unmatched. CDR1 is MNHEY, CDR2 SMNVEV, per germline (reference sequence). CDR3 protein: CASSPNGGAFSTDTQYF. CDR3 nucleotide sequence: TGTGCCAGCAGTCCGAACGGGGGGGCGTTTAGCACAGATACGCAGTATTTT.

The CDR3 DNA reads as TGCGCCAGCAGCTTCACAGGGATCCCCCAAGAGACCCAGTACTTC. Its translation: CASSFTGIPQETQYF. The V gene is TRBV5-1, the J gene TRBJ2-5, with D possibly matching TRBD1 (6 bases). This CDR3 contains 15 residues. V was cut by 2 bases and J by 1 base, with 12 bases left in between. CDR1 is SGHRS and CDR2 is YFSETQ in the germline V gene.

This sequence joins TRBV28 and TRBJ1-5; D uncertain. CDR1 MDHEN and CDR2 SYDVKM come from the germline V gene. V was shortened by 5 bases and J by 2 bases, with 16 bases between the two germline ends. The CDR3 spans 16 residues. The CDR3 coding sequence is TGTGCCAGCAGTCCCCGGCTGGGCACGGGCAATCAGCCCCAGCATTTT. It yields the protein CASSPRLGTGNQPQHF.

The CDR3 loop is CAISEDTPRVNQPQHF. The CDR3, as DNA: TGTGCCATCAGTGAGGACACCCCGCGCGTCAATCAGCCCCAGCATTTT. The V call is TRBV10-3, the J call TRBJ1-5, with unresolved D. Germline V CDR1 and CDR2: ENHRY, SYGVKD. V lost 2 bases, J lost 3 bases, and 14 bases lay in between. The CDR3 extends over 16 amino acids.

Comment on this clonotype: The junction differs from germline at one of its ends, possibly a read error. The V and J genes are TRBV6-1 and TRBJ2-3, with TRBD1 matching 9 bases. The germline CDR1 and CDR2 sequences are MNHNS and SASEGT. This CDR3 contains 15 residues. CDR3 sequence: CTSRRTGVSGDTQYF. For the CDR3, the DNA is TGTACCAGCAGGCGGACAGGGGTTTCGGGCGATACGCAGTATTTT.

This chain connects TRBV7-9 to TRBJ2-5; 10 positions match TRBD2. CDR1 and CDR2 (germline): SEHNR, FQNEAQ (reference sequence). The CDR3 sequence is 19 residues long. Losses at the gene ends were 5 bases for V and 2 bases for J; bases not matched to a gene: 17. The CDR3 reads CASSPPLPFSGGSQETQYF. For the CDR3, the DNA is TGTGCCAGCAGCCCCCCCCTCCCTTTTAGCGGGGGGTCACAAGAGACCCAGTACTTC.

The chain is built from TRBV27 and TRBJ2-5; no reliable D call. The CDR3 consists of 16 residues. V was pared by 2 bases and J by 5 bases, with 18 bases between. Germline CDR1 is MNHEY and CDR2 is SMNVEV (reference sequence). CDR3 residues: CASSLRKFSIEETQYF. In DNA, the CDR3 is TGTGCCAGCAGTTTACGCAAGTTCTCCATCGAGGAGACCCAGTACTTC.

This clonotype was recorded a few times. A read error may account for a junction end that differs from germline. The J gene is TRBJ2-4, the V gene TRBV18; 9 positions match TRBD2. Judging by the DNA end, TRBJ2-5 fits better; the J call may be wrong. Per germline, CDR1 KGHSH and CDR2 LQKENI. This CDR3 spans 18 amino acids. CDR3 amino acids: CASSPPTSGVNNKETQYF. The CDR3 DNA is TGTGCCAGCTCGCCACCGACTAGCGGAGTTAACAATAAAGAGACCCAGTACTTC.

This clonotype was detected a few times. This chain connects TRBV5-1 to TRBJ2-5; TRBD2 might be the D (6 bases). V shed 5 bases and J shed 7 bases, with 12 bases lying between them. CDR3 length: 12 amino acids. The germline CDR1 and CDR2 sequences are SGHRS and YFSETQ. The CDR3, as DNA: TGCGCCAGCAGTCGGGACTTCGGGACCCAGTACTTC. Amino acid sequence: CASSRDFGTQYF.